These 18 T cell receptor delta chains were sequenced from one sample in a study of Vδ1+ human thymocytes (dated 2018 in TCRdb). Findings and caveats that apply to the study as a whole: In contrast to oligoclonal peripheral blood repertoires, thymic TRG and TRD repertoires appeared to be highly polyclonal with Gaussian CDR3 length distributions.

TCRdb names Illumina MiSeq as the instrument used. RNA was isolated using the RNeasy mini kit, and reverse transcription was performed with Superscript III. CDR3 amplicons were produced by multiplex PCR using pooled V-gene forward primers and a constant-region reverse primer with Illumina adaptor overhangs. With CATT, TCRdb called clones again from the public reads; duplicate DNA rows were later joined. This sample holds around 56,000 delta-chain clones; about 16% were observed only once. The top ten constitute 0.39% of the sample. No antigen is known for these receptors. The sample taken for sequencing was Vdelta1+ gamma-delta thymocytes from the thymus. The cell subset or site label here, explained by the study, means: FACS-sorted CD3+ TCRalphabeta- TCRVdelta1+ TCRVdelta2- thymocytes. The receptors were sampled from a girl in the first two years of life who had congenital heart surgery.

The chain has TRDV1 and TRDJ1; D gene uncertain. The CDR3 sequence is 18 residues long. The germline V gene has CDR1 TSWWSYY and CDR2 QGS. Trimming shortened V by 2 bases and J by 0 bases, and 19 bases separated the two germline ends. CDR3 residues: CALGERFPVQWYTDKLIF. In nucleotides, the CDR3 is TGTGCTCTTGGGGAAAGATTCCCGGTCCAGTGGTACACCGATAAACTCATCTTT.

The gene calls are TRDV2 and TRDJ1; 9 nucleotides align to TRDD3. The J segment lost 0 bases and the V segment lost 5 bases, leaving 18 bases of the junction unmatched. The CDR3 totals 19 residues. Germline V gives CDR1 GEAIGNYY, CDR2 EKD. The CDR3 bases are TGTGCCTGTGGCCCCGACTGGGGGACTCGGAGCTGGTACACCGATAAACTCATCTTT. It is translated as CACGPDWGTRSWYTDKLIF.

The sample holds many counts of this clone. The chain uses TRDV2 and TRDJ1, with TRDD3 matching over 11 bases. Trimming removed 0 bases from V and 0 bases from J; junction bases left unmatched: 8. The CDR3 is made up of 18 amino acids. CDR1 and CDR2 from the germline V gene are GEAIGNYY and EKD. CDR3 nucleotides: TGTGCCTGTGACACCGGAGGCTGGGGGATACAATACACCGATAAACTCATCTTT. Amino acid sequence: CACDTGGWGIQYTDKLIF.

Only a few counts were recorded for this clone. The chain combines TRDV1 with TRDJ1; possibly TRDD3 for D (9 bases). CDR1 is TSWWSYY and CDR2 is QGS in the germline V gene. V was clipped by 4 bases and J by 0 bases, with 30 bases between them. CDR3 size: 21 residues. The CDR3 DNA sequence: TGTGCTCTTGGGGGGCGCCTTCCTAGGGGATACGGGATCGTGTACACCGATAAACTCATCTTT. The encoded protein is CALGGRLPRGYGIVYTDKLIF.

The J gene is TRDJ1, the V gene TRDV1, with a possible D match to TRDD2 (6 bases). The germline CDR1 and CDR2 sequences are TSWWSYY and QGS. Trimming removed 0 bases from V and 1 base from J, with 15 bases in between. The CDR3 runs 17 residues. CDR3 sequence: CALGELRLLLPTDKLIF. The CDR3 DNA reads TGTGCTCTTGGGGAACTCAGGCTCCTACTTCCCACCGATAAACTCATCTTT.

This clone was detected only a few times. The rearrangement joins TRDV1 to TRDJ1; TRDD3 might be the D (6 bases). V lost 5 bases and J 0 bases, leaving 25 bases between the germline ends. Germline-derived CDR1 and CDR2 are TSWWSYY and QGS. This CDR3 is 19 amino acids long. CDR3 sequence: CALGPSEAYWEPYTDKLIF. The DNA of the CDR3 is TGTGCTCTTGGGCCATCAGAGGCCTACTGGGAGCCGTACACCGATAAACTCATCTTT.

This clone was observed a few times. The V call is TRDV1, the J call TRDJ1; 7 bases match TRDD3. The ends lost 2 bases at V and 3 bases at J; junction bases unmatched: 24. CDR3 length: 21 residues. Germline V lookup: CDR1 TSWWSYY, CDR2 QGS. This chain's CDR3 is CALGEGLPSWRDTLYPDKLIF. Written as DNA, the CDR3 is TGTGCTCTTGGGGAAGGCCTACCAAGCTGGAGGGATACTTTGTACCCCGATAAACTCATCTTT.

The chain employs TRDV1 and TRDJ1, with 7 positions matching TRDD3. With 3 bases clipped from V and 0 bases from J, the junction kept 13 bases outside the gene matches. Germline V CDR1 and CDR2: TSWWSYY, QGS. This CDR3 region has 18 residues. In DNA, the CDR3 is TGTGCTCTTGGGGACGTGAACCCTTTGGGGGACCACACCGATAAACTCATCTTT. It specifies CALGDVNPLGDHTDKLIF.

The table lists this clone with many counts. Other DNA sequences in the same sample also yield this CDR3. The V gene is TRAV29/DV5, the J gene TRDJ1, with TRDD3 identical over 12 bases. J was trimmed by 10 bases and V by 2 bases; bases with no gene match: 39. The CDR3 has 24 residues. The V gene's germline CDR1 is NSMFDY and CDR2 ISSIKDK. The CDR3 bases are TGTGCAGCAAGACCCGAATTACCACCTTCCTACTGGGGGATACTCACAACGAACCGGCGTTCACTCATCTTT. This sequence encodes CAARPELPPSYWGILTTNRRSLIF.

This clone has more than one count but fewer than ten. V and J are TRDV1 and TRDJ1, with 7 bases aligning to TRDD2. The V gene's germline CDR1 is TSWWSYY and CDR2 QGS. V shed 4 bases and J 3 bases; nucleotides not matched to a gene: 20. CDR3 size: 19 residues. The CDR3 DNA reads as TGTGCTCTTGGGGTCCTAGGGTATTCCCCTTCCTTCAAATCCGATAAACTCATCTTT. Its translation is CALGVLGYSPSFKSDKLIF.

This clone was counted only a few times. The chain is built from TRDV1 and TRDJ1; TRDD2 or TRDD3 may be the D gene (8 bases each). The ends were cut back, 3 bases at V and 0 bases at J, with 35 bases in the middle. Germline V gene data show CDR1 as TSWWSYY and CDR2 as QGS. This CDR3 region has 23 residues. The CDR3 DNA sequence: TGTGCTCTTGGGGACCCCTTTTCTTCCTACGGCCGTACTGGGGGCGAGTACACCGATAAACTCATCTTT. Translation: CALGDPFSSYGRTGGEYTDKLIF.

The V call is TRDV1, the J call TRDJ1, with 10 bases identical to TRDD3. Germline lookup yields CDR1 TSWWSYY and CDR2 QGS. There are 20 residues in the CDR3. With 2 bases clipped from V and 0 bases from J, the junction kept 15 bases outside the gene matches. CDR3 DNA sequence: TGTGCTCTTGGGGAATTCCCCACGTGGGGGATACCCCTATACACCGATAAACTCATCTTT. Its protein product is CALGEFPTWGIPLYTDKLIF.

The V and J genes are TRDV1 and TRDJ1; TRDD3 agrees at 13 bases. This CDR3 comprises 25 residues. The germline V gene encodes CDR1 TSWWSYY and CDR2 QGS. V trimming: 1 base; J trimming: 3 bases; junction bases outside the gene matches: 29. DNA for the CDR3: TGTGCTCTTGGGGAACACGAAGGGAGTATTCCCAACAACCACTACTGGGGGATACGCTCCGATAAACTCATCTTT. Its protein product is CALGEHEGSIPNNHYWGIRSDKLIF.

Comments on this clone: This clone may be a read error of a much larger clone one base away. The chain joins TRDV2 to TRDJ1, with D maybe TRDD3 (6 bases). V shed 5 bases and J shed 11 bases, with 35 bases lying between them. Germline values: CDR1 GEAIGNYY, CDR2 EKD. The CDR3 covers 18 residues. CDR3: CACGIGLKYDGGHMRLIF. DNA for the CDR3: TGTGCCTGTGGCATCGGGCTAAAGTACGACGGGGGACATATGAGGCTCATCTTT.

This clone was recorded a few times. The chain recombines TRDV1 with TRDJ1, with D perhaps matching TRDD3 (6 bases). CDR1 and CDR2 (germline): TSWWSYY, QGS. Trimming took 4 bases from V and 0 from J, leaving 33 bases between them. CDR3 length equals 22 residues. The CDR3, as DNA: TGTGCTCTTGGGGTTGTGCTCTTTGGGGGCCCCAGGGCATCGTTGTACACCGATAAACTCATCTTT. Translation gives CALGVVLFGGPRASLYTDKLIF.

Details on this clone: It is unclear where the CDR3 begins or ends on the DNA, so no DNA is shown, and the CDR3 is as TCRdb lists it. This chain uses TRDV1 with TRDJ1; the D call in the table, TRDD3, was not verified against the DNA. The CDR3 adds up to 22 amino acids, both ends counted. Germline V gene data show CDR1 as TSWWSYY and CDR2 as QGS. The CDR3 here is CALGESLWRGIRRTSYTDKLIF.

This clone came up a few times. V is TRDV2 and J is TRDJ1; a possible D gene is TRDD3 (6 bases). This CDR3 contains 16 residues. Trimming stripped 4 bases from V and 1 base from J, with 18 bases between. Per germline, CDR1 GEAIGNYY and CDR2 EKD. The CDR3: CACEPLLGRSTDKLIF. CDR3 sequence (DNA): TGTGCCTGTGAACCGTTGCTGGGGAGGAGCACCGATAAACTCATCTTT.

This sequence joins TRDV2 and TRDJ3, with 7 positions matching TRDD3. Germline CDR1 reads GEAIGNYY; CDR2 reads EKD. With V trimmed by 6 bases and J by 9 bases, 10 bases remained unmatched. This CDR3 is built from 15 residues. CDR3 DNA sequence: TGTGCCTGTAGTGGGATACCTCTAGGCACCCGACAGATGTTTTTC. Residues: CACSGIPLGTRQMFF.